The 31 T cell receptor beta chains below all came from one sample that was sequenced in a study of cytomegalovirus exposure and HLA in healthy donors. The PCR made use of 60 Vbeta and 13 Jbeta primers. Profiling relied on immunoSEQ multiplex PCR, and the TCRdb table lists in-frame clones only, not all of them. The sample has over 120,000 clones, 70% to 85% seen once. The sample consisted of PBMCs. Receptors originate from a man aged 25-45 years in good health and CMV-seropositive.

The J gene is TRBJ2-3, the V gene TRBV13; 9 nucleotides align to TRBD1. The CDR3 sequence is 17 residues long. Germline V gene data show CDR1 as PRHDT and CDR2 as FYEKMQ (reference sequence). V trimming: 2 bases; J trimming: 2 bases; junction bases outside the gene matches: 8. The CDR3 protein is CASSLYVGQGNTDTQYF. The CDR3 coding sequence is TGTGCCAGCAGCTTATATGTGGGACAGGGCAACACAGATACGCAGTATTTT.

This chain uses TRBV29-1 with TRBJ2-7; a possible D gene is TRBD1 (6 bases). CDR1 and CDR2 (germline): SQVTM, ANQGSEA. CDR3 length equals 13 residues. V was pared by 3 bases and J by 5 bases, with 14 bases between. The CDR3 is CSVERTAGDEQYF. The CDR3 nucleotides read TGCAGCGTTGAGAGGACAGCCGGGGACGAGCAGTACTTC.

The rearrangement links TRBV4-2 to TRBJ2-1; 8 nucleotides align to TRBD2. CDR1 and CDR2 from the germline V gene are LGHNA and YNFKEQ. V gave up 0 bases and J gave up 15 bases; unmatched junction bases: 7. There are 13 residues in the CDR3. CDR3 sequence: CASSQDRRGDGFF. CDR3 DNA: TGTGCCAGCAGCCAAGATAGGCGGGGGGATGGGTTCTTC.

In this sample, this clone turned up once. The J gene is TRBJ2-7, the V gene TRBV5-1, with 8 bases matching TRBD1. Trimming at V came to 5 bases and at J to 2 bases, leaving 6 bases not matched to a gene. Germline V gives CDR1 SGHRS, CDR2 YFSETQ. The CDR3 extends over 14 amino acids. Here the CDR3 DNA reads TGCGCCAGCAGTCAGCAGGGGGCCCCCTACGAGCAGTACTTC. Translating gives CASSQQGAPYEQYF.

This chain links TRBV6-5 with TRBJ1-4, with 9 bases matching TRBD1. CDR1 is MNHEY, CDR2 SVGAGI, per germline. This CDR3 region has 14 residues. After removal of 6 bases from V and 8 bases from J, the junction contained 7 bases not matched to a gene. The CDR3: CASRLDRGGEKLFF. CDR3 nucleotides: TGTGCCAGCAGATTGGACAGGGGTGGCGAAAAACTGTTTTTT.

This clone came up once. The chain combines TRBV5-1 with TRBJ2-6; 9 nucleotides match TRBD1. Germline V lookup: CDR1 SGHRS, CDR2 YFSETQ. The ends lost 0 bases at V and 2 bases at J; junction bases unmatched: 6. The length of the CDR3 is 18 residues. The CDR3 here is CASSLVGTGSPGANVLTF. The CDR3 region has the DNA TGCGCCAGCAGCTTGGTAGGGACAGGGTCCCCTGGGGCCAACGTCCTGACTTTC.

The J gene is TRBJ2-3, the V gene TRBV5-1; 13 bases match TRBD2. The CDR3 is made up of 16 amino acids. Germline V gene sequence: CDR1 SGHRS, CDR2 YFSETQ. After removal of 3 bases from V and 5 bases from J, the junction contained 6 bases not matched to a gene. CDR3 DNA sequence: TGCGCCAGCAGCTGGACTAGCGGGAGTGAGGGAGATACGCAGTATTTT. This sequence encodes CASSWTSGSEGDTQYF. Full variable domain (remainder filled in from reference TRBV5-1 and TRBJ2-3): KAGVTQTPRYLIKTRGQQVTLSCSPISGHRSVSWYQQTPGQGLQFLFEYFSETQRNKGNFPGRFSGRQFSNSRSEMNVSTLELGDSALYLCASSWTSGSEGDTQYFGPGTRLTVL.

The chain links TRBV21-1 to TRBJ2-7; the D call TRBD2 from the table was never checked on the DNA. TRBV21-1 is a recognized pseudogene. There are 16 residues in the CDR3. CDR3 coding DNA: TGTGCCAGCAGCAAGGGTAGCGGGAGGGTTTTTTACGAGCAGTACTTC. This gives the protein CASSKGSGRVFYEQYF.

The chain has TRBV7-8 and TRBJ2-7, with D tentatively TRBD2 (6 bases). Looked up from germline, CDR1 is SGHVS and CDR2 is FQNEAQ. The CDR3 is 14 residues long. V shed 1 base and J shed 2 bases, with 9 bases lying between them. CDR3 in amino acids: CASSLVAGPYEQYF. The CDR3 DNA sequence: TGTGCCAGCAGCTTAGTCGCGGGGCCCTACGAGCAGTACTTC.

This clone has only one observation. This chain connects TRBV7-9 to TRBJ1-6, with no clear D. V was clipped by 5 bases and J by 7 bases, with 15 bases between them. Germline V gives CDR1 SEHNR, CDR2 FQNEAQ (reference sequence). The CDR3 spans 15 residues. The CDR3 nucleotides are TGTGCCAGCAGCGTAGAGACGGAGCCCAATTCACCCCTCCACTTT. As protein: CASSVETEPNSPLHF.

The chain is built from TRBV6-1 and TRBJ1-2, with D possibly TRBD1 on 5 matching bases. The CDR3 is 14 residues long. CDR1 is MNHNS and CDR2 is SASEGT in the germline V gene. Trimming shortened V by 8 bases and J by 4 bases, and 17 bases separated the two germline ends. The CDR3 here is CASSQVGGTYGYTF. Here the CDR3 DNA reads TGTGCCAGCTCGCAGGTGGGGGGTACCTATGGCTACACCTTC.

This clone was recorded a few times. The chain is built from TRBV10-3 and TRBJ1-6; possibly TRBD1 for D (6 bases). This CDR3 is 15 amino acids long. Looked up from germline, CDR1 is ENHRY and CDR2 is SYGVKD. V lost 3 bases to trimming and J lost 10 bases, with 16 bases between them. The CDR3 protein is CAISDTGPQHSPLHF. The CDR3 DNA sequence: TGTGCCATCAGTGATACAGGGCCCCAACACTCACCCCTCCACTTT.

This clone was observed a handful of times. This rearrangement joins TRBV5-1 to TRBJ1-1; TRBD1 matches 12 bases. In germline, CDR1 is SGHRS, CDR2 YFSETQ. This CDR3 comprises 16 residues. J was trimmed by 5 bases and V by 4 bases; bases with no gene match: 9. CDR3 in DNA: TGCGCCAGCAGCCCCGGGACAGGGGGCCCGGATACTGAAGCTTTCTTT. Encoded protein: CASSPGTGGPDTEAFF.

A note on this clone: Other nucleotide sequences in the sample specify the same CDR3. The rearrangement joins TRBV5-1 to TRBJ1-4; D possibly corresponds to TRBD1 (6 bases). V was trimmed by 0 bases and J by 4 bases, leaving 10 bases between them. The CDR3 is made up of 15 amino acids. In germline, CDR1 is SGHRS, CDR2 YFSETQ. CDR3 in amino acids: CASSLGQGYNEKLFF. CDR3 nucleotides: TGCGCCAGCAGCTTGGGCCAGGGGTATAATGAAAAACTGTTTTTT.

The J gene is TRBJ2-4, the V gene TRBV27; tentative D call: TRBD2 (5 bases). This CDR3 comprises 15 residues. Trimming cost V 0 bases and J 8 bases, with 14 bases left between them. Germline CDR1 and CDR2: MNHEY and SMNVEV (reference sequence). This chain's CDR3 is CASSLSPTISDIQYF. CDR3 DNA sequence: TGTGCCAGCAGTTTATCGCCGACTATTAGTGACATTCAGTACTTC.

The gene calls are TRBV6-5 and TRBJ2-5; 9 positions match TRBD1. The end of the DNA aligns better with TRBJ2-7, so the J call may be wrong. The CDR3 loop spans 14 amino acids. CDR1 is MNHEY, CDR2 SVGAGI, per germline. Written as DNA, the CDR3 is TGTGCCAGCAGTATCGGGACAGGGAAATACGAGCAGTACTTC. This translates into CASSIGTGKYEQYF.

This clone appeared a few times. The chain employs TRBV28 and TRBJ2-1, with 10 bases aligning to TRBD2. Germline CDR1 MDHEN, CDR2 SYDVKM. V was pared by 4 bases and J by 8 bases, with 17 bases of the junction left unmatched. CDR3 length: 18 amino acids. In nucleotides, the CDR3 is TGTGCCAGCAGTTCGGCTAGCGGGAGACCCCACAATGGGGATGAGCAGTTCTTC. Amino acids: CASSSASGRPHNGDEQFF.

This clone is a singleton in its sample. This rearrangement joins TRBV27 to TRBJ1-6; a weak D match, TRBD1 (5 bases). Germline values: CDR1 MNHEY, CDR2 SMNVEV (reference sequence). Between the trimmed V and J ends, which lost 6 bases and 2 bases, there was a span of 17 bases. This CDR3 contains 17 residues. CDR3 bases: TGTGCCAGCAGCTCAAGGGGCAGGGCAGCCTATAATTCACCCCTCCACTTT. Protein sequence: CASSSRGRAAYNSPLHF.

This sequence joins TRBV7-9 and TRBJ2-5, with D possibly TRBD1 on 5 matching bases. V lost 1 base, J lost 2 bases, and 5 bases lay in between. The CDR3 is 13 residues long. Germline V gene lookup returns CDR1 SEHNR and CDR2 FQNEAQ (reference sequence). The CDR3 region is CASSLGQQETQYF. The CDR3 DNA sequence: TGTGCCAGCAGCTTAGGACAGCAAGAGACCCAGTACTTC.

This chain joins TRBV21-1 and TRBJ1-5; the D segment call TRBD1 is taken from the table without a DNA check. TRBV21-1 is a pseudogene locus. The CDR3 runs to 15 residues. The CDR3 DNA reads as TGTGCCAGCAGCAAATTCGTCACAAACAATCAGCCCCAGCATTTT. It encodes CASSKFVTNNQPQHF.

The chain uses TRBV9 and TRBJ2-5; 13 nucleotides align to TRBD2. V trimming: 4 bases; J trimming: 1 base; junction bases outside the gene matches: 10. CDR1 and CDR2 (germline): SGDLS, YYNGEE. CDR3 length: 18 amino acids. The DNA for the CDR3 is TGTGCCAGCAGCCACGGACTAGCGGGAGTCTTGGTCCAAGAGACCCAGTACTTC. This gives the protein CASSHGLAGVLVQETQYF.

The gene calls are TRBV4-1 and TRBJ2-7; D unresolved. V was trimmed by 3 bases and J by 2 bases, leaving 14 bases between them. The CDR3 is made up of 15 amino acids. The germline gives CDR1 MGHRA, CDR2 YSYEKL. CDR3 coding DNA: TGCGCCAGCAGCCAGCATTCTGGCCAAACCTACGAGCAGTACTTC. Protein product: CASSQHSGQTYEQYF.

The CDR3 region has the DNA TGTGCCAGCCGGCGGGATTATTCACCCCTCCACTTT. Translating it yields CASRRDYSPLHF. This chain uses TRBV2 with TRBJ1-6; D remains unclear. The length of the CDR3 is 12 residues. V was clipped by 8 bases and J by 8 bases, with 10 bases between them. From germline, CDR1 is SNHLY and CDR2 FYNNEI.

This chain uses TRBV11-2 with TRBJ2-7; 10 bases align to TRBD1. The CDR3 is 14 residues long. J was trimmed by 4 bases and V by 6 bases; bases with no gene match: 6. CDR1 is SGHAT, CDR2 FQNNGV, per germline. CDR3 protein: CASSRQGAGYEQYF. In DNA, the CDR3 is TGTGCCAGCAGTAGACAGGGGGCTGGGTACGAGCAGTACTTC.

The chain is built from TRBV28 and TRBJ1-2, with D possibly being TRBD1 (5 bases). The CDR3 is 13 amino acids. V lost 5 bases to trimming and J lost 4 bases, with 11 bases between them. Germline V gene data show CDR1 as MDHEN and CDR2 as SYDVKM. DNA of the CDR3: TGTGCCAGCAGTAGGACAATTTCCTATGGCTACACCTTC. It translates to CASSRTISYGYTF.

V gene TRBV18 combines with J gene TRBJ1-5; no firm D call. Germline V gene sequence: CDR1 KGHSH, CDR2 LQKENI. The CDR3 extends over 13 amino acids. With 0 bases removed from V and 8 bases from J, the gap between germline ends came to 8 bases. CDR3 sequence reads: CASSPPGMEPQHF. Written as DNA, the CDR3 is TGTGCCAGCTCACCACCCGGGATGGAGCCCCAGCATTTT.

This clone was observed a few times. The J gene is TRBJ1-1, the V gene TRBV5-1; the match to TRBD1 covers 7 bases. Germline V gene data show CDR1 as SGHRS and CDR2 as YFSETQ. There are 15 residues in the CDR3. The junction had 7 bases not matched to a gene; V was cut back by 4 bases and J by 1 base. CDR3 amino acids: CASSRRGPGNTEAFF. CDR3 DNA: TGCGCCAGCAGCAGGAGGGGGCCGGGGAACACTGAAGCTTTCTTT. Based on the CDR3 plus reference TRBV5-1 and TRBJ1-1, the full variable domain is KAGVTQTPRYLIKTRGQQVTLSCSPISGHRSVSWYQQTPGQGLQFLFEYFSETQRNKGNFPGRFSGRQFSNSRSEMNVSTLELGDSALYLCASSRRGPGNTEAFFGQGTRLTVV.

The chain carries TRBV7-3 and TRBJ1-2; 11 bases align to TRBD1. The CDR3 is made up of 13 amino acids. V lost 4 bases and J lost 8; bases outside the gene matches: 3. Per the germline V gene, CDR1 is SGHTA and CDR2 is FQGTGA. CDR3 sequence reads: CASSSGQGEGYTF. CDR3 nucleotides: TGTGCCAGCAGCTCGGGACAGGGGGAGGGCTACACCTTC.

The chain combines TRBV19 with TRBJ2-5; TRBD1 matches at 9 bases. The CDR3 extends over 14 amino acids. Trimming at V came to 4 bases and at J to 4 bases, leaving 4 bases not matched to a gene. Germline assignment: CDR1 LNHDA and CDR2 SQIVND (reference sequence). CDR3 sequence reads: CASSTTGGRETQYF. CDR3 DNA sequence: TGTGCCAGTAGTACGACAGGGGGTAGAGAGACCCAGTACTTC.

The V gene is TRBV7-9, the J gene TRBJ1-4, with TRBD1 matching 10 bases. The CDR3 spans 15 residues. With V trimmed by 5 bases and J by 3 bases, 3 bases remained unmatched. Germline values: CDR1 SEHNR, CDR2 FQNEAQ (reference sequence). CDR3 sequence reads: CASSRGQGANEKLFF. The CDR3 DNA is TGTGCCAGCAGCAGAGGACAGGGGGCTAATGAAAAACTGTTTTTT. The whole variable domain, filled in from reference TRBV7-9 and TRBJ1-4, reads DTGVSQNPRHKITKRGQNVTFRCDPISEHNRLYWYRQTLGQGPEFLTYFQNEAQLEKSRLLSDRFSAERPKGSFSTLEIQRTEQGDSAMYLCASSRGQGANEKLFFGSGTQLSVL.

The chain couples TRBV7-9 to TRBJ2-3; 11 bases are a match to TRBD2. After removal of 6 bases from V and 2 bases from J, the junction contained 7 bases not matched to a gene. CDR3 length equals 16 residues. Per germline, CDR1 SEHNR and CDR2 FQNEAQ (reference sequence). CDR3 region: CASSLTSGTYTDTQYF. The CDR3, as DNA: TGTGCCAGCAGTTTGACTAGCGGGACTTACACAGATACGCAGTATTTT.